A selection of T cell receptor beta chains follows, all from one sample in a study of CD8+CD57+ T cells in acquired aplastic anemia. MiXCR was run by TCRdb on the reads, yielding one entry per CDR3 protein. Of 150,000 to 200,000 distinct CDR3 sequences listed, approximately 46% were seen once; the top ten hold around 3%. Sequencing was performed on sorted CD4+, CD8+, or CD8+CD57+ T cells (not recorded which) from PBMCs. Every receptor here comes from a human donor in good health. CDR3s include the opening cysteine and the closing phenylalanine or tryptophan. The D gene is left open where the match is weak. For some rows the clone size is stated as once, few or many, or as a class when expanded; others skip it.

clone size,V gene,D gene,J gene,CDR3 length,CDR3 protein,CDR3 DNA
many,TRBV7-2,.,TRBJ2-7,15,CASSLGGGGLYEQYF,TGTGCCAGCAGCTTAGGAGGAGGCGGACTCTACGAGCAGTACTTC
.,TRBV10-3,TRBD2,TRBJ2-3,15,CAIGGASGRPDTQYF,TGTGCCATCGGTGGGGCTAGCGGGAGGCCAGATACGCAGTATTTT
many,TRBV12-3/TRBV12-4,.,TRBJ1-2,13,CASSWTAFGGYTF,TGTGCCAGCAGTTGGACAGCCTTCGGGGGCTACACCTTC
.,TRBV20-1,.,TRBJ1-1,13,CSARRGINTEAFF,TGCAGTGCTAGAAGGGGCATTAACACTGAAGCTTTCTTT
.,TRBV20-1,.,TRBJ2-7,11,CSARVEHEQYF,TGCAGTGCTAGAGTAGAGCACGAGCAGTACTTC
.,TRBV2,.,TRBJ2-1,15,CASSELVTVIFREFF,TGTGCCAGCAGTGAATTGGTTACTGTTATCTTTCGCGAGTTCTTC
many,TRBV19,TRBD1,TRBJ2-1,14,CASSAGTVYNEQFF,TGTGCCAGTAGTGCCGGGACAGTTTACAATGAGCAGTTCTTC
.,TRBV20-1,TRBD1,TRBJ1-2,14,CSARGTGPRYGYTF,TGCAGTGCTAGAGGGACAGGGCCCCGCTATGGCTACACCTTC
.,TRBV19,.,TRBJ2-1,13,CASSIARGNEQFF,TGTGCCAGTAGTATAGCCAGGGGCAATGAGCAGTTCTTC
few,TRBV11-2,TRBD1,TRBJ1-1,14,CASSSFTGGVEALF,TGTGCCAGCAGCTCTTTTACAGGGGGAGTTGAAGCTCTCTTT
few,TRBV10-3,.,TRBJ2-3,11,CAITEADTQYF,TGTGCCATCACCGAAGCAGATACGCAGTATTTT
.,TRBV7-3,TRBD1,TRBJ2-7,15,CASSLDGTARYEQYF,TGTGCCAGCAGCTTAGATGGGACAGCTAGATACGAGCAGTACTTC
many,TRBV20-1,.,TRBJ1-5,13,CSARESANQPQHF,TGCAGTGCTAGAGAGTCTGCGAATCAGCCCCAGCATTTT
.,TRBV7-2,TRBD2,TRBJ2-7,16,CASSLTTSGRYYEQYF,TGTGCCAGCAGCTTAACGACTAGCGGGAGGTACTACGAGCAGTACTTC
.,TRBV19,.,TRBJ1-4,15,CASTVFRGVDEKLFF,TGTGCCAGTACCGTATTCAGGGGAGTGGATGAAAAACTGTTTTTT
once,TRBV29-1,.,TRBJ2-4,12,CSVETSPNIQYF,TGCAGCGTTGAAACCAGTCCAAACATTCAGTACTTC
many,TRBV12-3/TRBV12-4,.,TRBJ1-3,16,CASSPRDAVGGNTIYF,TGTGCCAGCAGTCCGCGGGACGCCGTGGGAGGAAACACCATATATTTT
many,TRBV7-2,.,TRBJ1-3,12,CASTPSGNTIYF,TGTGCCAGCACCCCCAGTGGAAACACCATATATTTT
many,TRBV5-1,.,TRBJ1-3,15,CASSLDGTSGNTIYF,TGCGCCAGCAGCTTGGACGGAACCTCTGGAAACACCATATATTTT
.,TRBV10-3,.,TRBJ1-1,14,CAISEGQRNTEAFF,TGTGCCATCAGTGAGGGACAGAGAAACACTGAAGCTTTCTTT
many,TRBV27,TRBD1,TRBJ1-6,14,CASSLGTGNSPLHF,TGTGCCAGCAGTTTAGGGACAGGGAATTCACCCCTCCACTTT
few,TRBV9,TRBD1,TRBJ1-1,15,CASSASGQWNTEAFF,TGTGCCAGCAGCGCCTCGGGACAGTGGAACACTGAAGCTTTCTTT
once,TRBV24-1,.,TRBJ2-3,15,CATRSSGSSTDTQYF,TGTGCCACCAGGAGCAGCGGGTCCAGCACAGATACGCAGTATTTT
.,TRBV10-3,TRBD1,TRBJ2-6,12,CASRTGGNVLTF,TGTGCCAGCCGGACAGGGGGCAACGTCCTGACTTTC
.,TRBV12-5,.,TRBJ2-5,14,CASGLGTGGETQHF,TGTGCTAGTGGTTTGGGGACAGGAGGGGAGACCCAGCACTTC
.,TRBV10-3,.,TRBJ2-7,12,CASSESESEQYF,TGTGCCAGCAGTGAGTCGGAATCAGAGCAGTACTTC
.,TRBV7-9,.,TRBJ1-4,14,CASSADSLNEKLFF,TGTGCCAGCAGCGCAGACAGCCTGAATGAAAAACTGTTTTTT
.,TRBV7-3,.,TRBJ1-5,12,CASSIERQPQHF,TGTGCCAGTAGTATAGAAAGACAGCCCCAGCATTTT
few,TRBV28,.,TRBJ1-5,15,CASSLRVYGNQPQHF,TGTGCCAGCAGTTTAAGGGTGTACGGCAATCAGCCCCAGCATTTT
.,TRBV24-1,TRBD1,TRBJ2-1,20,CATSDSGQGLVSGYNNEQFF,TGTGCCACCAGTGATTCGGGACAGGGGTTGGTTAGCGGGTACAACAATGAGCAGTTCTTC
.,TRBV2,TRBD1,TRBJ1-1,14,CASTFDRVNTEAFF,TGTGCCAGCACCTTCGACAGGGTGAACACCGAAGCTTTCTTT
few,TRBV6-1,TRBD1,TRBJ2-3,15,CASSPDRGSTDTQYF,TGTGCCAGCAGTCCCGACAGGGGGAGTACAGATACGCAGTATTTT
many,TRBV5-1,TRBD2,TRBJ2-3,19,CASSLAGGLAGGRTDTQYF,TGCGCCAGCAGCTTGGCAGGGGGACTAGCGGGAGGGCGCACAGATACGCAGTATTTT
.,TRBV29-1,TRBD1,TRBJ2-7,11,CSVGQSYKQYF,TGCAGCGTGGGACAGTCTTACAAGCAGTACTTC
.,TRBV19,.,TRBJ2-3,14,CASSIKASTDTQYF,TGTGCCAGTAGTATAAAGGCGAGCACAGATACGCAGTATTTT
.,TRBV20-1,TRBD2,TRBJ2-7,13,CSLEGTITYEQYF,TGCAGCTTAGAGGGGACTATTACCTACGAGCAGTACTTC
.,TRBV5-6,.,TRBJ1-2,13,CASSLGEIHGYTF,TGTGCCAGCAGCTTGGGAGAGATCCATGGCTACACCTTC
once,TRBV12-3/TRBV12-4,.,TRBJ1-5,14,CASSLSSGDQPQHF,TGTGCCAGCAGTTTATCCTCCGGGGATCAGCCCCAGCATTTT
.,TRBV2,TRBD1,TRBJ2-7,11,CASSDAGGQYF,TGTGCCAGCAGTGACGCAGGGGGTCAGTACTTC
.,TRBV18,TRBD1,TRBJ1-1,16,CASSPQTGGRNTEAFF,TGTGCCAGCTCACCTCAAACAGGGGGCAGAAACACTGAAGCTTTCTTT
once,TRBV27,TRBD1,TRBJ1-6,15,CASGEGQGGKSPLHF,TGTGCCAGCGGGGAAGGACAGGGAGGCAAGTCACCCCTCCACTTT
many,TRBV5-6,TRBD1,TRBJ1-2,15,CASSDRQGGLYGYTF,TGTGCCAGCAGCGACCGACAGGGTGGCCTCTATGGCTACACCTTC
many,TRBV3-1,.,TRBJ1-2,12,CASSPGIYGYTF,TGTGCCAGCAGCCCAGGGATCTATGGCTACACCTTC
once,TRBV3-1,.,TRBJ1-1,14,CASSQENTAAEAFF,TGTGCCAGCAGCCAAGAAAACACGGCGGCTGAAGCTTTCTTT
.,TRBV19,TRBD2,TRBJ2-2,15,CASSKVKREAGELFF,TGTGCCAGCAGTAAGGTCAAGCGGGAGGCCGGGGAGCTGTTTTTT
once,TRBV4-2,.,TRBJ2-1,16,CASSPGGTGNYNEQFF,TGTGCCAGCAGCCCGGGGGGGACAGGGAACTACAATGAGCAGTTCTTC
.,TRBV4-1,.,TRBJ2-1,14,CASSQGQTYNEQFF,TGCGCCAGCAGCCAAGGACAGACCTACAATGAGCAGTTCTTC
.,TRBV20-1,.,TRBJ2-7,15,CSAYLVEGRFYEQYF,TGCAGTGCTTATTTAGTAGAGGGAAGGTTCTACGAGCAGTACTTC
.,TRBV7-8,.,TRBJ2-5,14,CASSLAGTEETQYF,TGTGCCAGCAGCTTAGCCGGGACTGAAGAGACCCAGTACTTC
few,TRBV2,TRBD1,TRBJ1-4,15,CASSGTGLGNEKLFF,TGTGCCAGCAGTGGGACAGGGCTGGGAAATGAAAAACTGTTTTTT
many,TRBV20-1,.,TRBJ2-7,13,CSARYVTGLEQYF,TGCAGTGCTAGATACGTGACCGGTCTCGAGCAGTACTTC
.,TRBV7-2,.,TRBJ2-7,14,CASSLSRDSHEQYF,TGTGCCAGCAGCTTATCACGGGATAGTCACGAGCAGTACTTC
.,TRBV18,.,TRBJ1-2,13,CASSPSRDYGYTF,TGTGCCAGCTCACCAAGCAGGGACTATGGCTACACCTTC
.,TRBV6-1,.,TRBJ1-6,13,CASSESGNSPLHF,TGTGCCAGCAGTGAATCAGGGAATTCACCCCTCCACTTT